The T cell receptor (beta chain) under discussion was sequenced for a study of blood T cell repertoires in COVID-19. Profiling relied on immunoSEQ multiplex PCR, and the TCRdb table lists in-frame clones only, not all of them. Of about 190,000 clones in the sample, 90% were seen once. The CDR3 has 15 amino acids. Germline loops: CDR1 MNHEY, CDR2 SMNVEV (reference sequence). Deletions cut 6 bases from V and 0 bases from J, with 15 bases between. The origin of this receptor is a man in his fifties with acute or convalescent COVID-19. The rearrangement uses TRBV27 and TRBJ2-7; tentative D call: TRBD2 (6 bases). Sequencing used peripheral blood. The chain's CDR3 is CASRLGAGSSYEQYF. Written as DNA, the CDR3 is TGTGCCAGCAGACTAGGAGCGGGCTCCTCCTACGAGCAGTACTTC.